The source of this T cell receptor beta chain is a study of blood T cell repertoires in COVID-19. Study-level information: T cells, B-cell-depleted T cells, or PBMCs supplied cDNA or gDNA.

Per the study methods: Estimated nucleated cell counts came from reference gene primer amplification. The data were produced by immunoSEQ multiplex PCR, yet TCRdb's version contains in-frame clones alone and is incomplete. The V and J calls and clone size are taken from that table; D and trimming were inferred from the DNA. The sample has fewer than 100,000 clones; more than 75% are singletons. V trimming: 2 bases; J trimming: 3 bases; junction bases outside the gene matches: 7. The length of the CDR3 is 16 residues. Germline CDR1 and CDR2: SGHTA and FQGNSA. This sequence was found in a woman older than 75 with acute or convalescent COVID-19. Material for sequencing was peripheral blood. The genes are TRBV7-2 and TRBJ2-3, with TRBD2 matching 8 bases. CDR3 in DNA: TGTGCCAGCAGCTTATCGGGGGGGCAGGTGACAGATACGCAGTATTTT. Protein: CASSLSGGQVTDTQYF.